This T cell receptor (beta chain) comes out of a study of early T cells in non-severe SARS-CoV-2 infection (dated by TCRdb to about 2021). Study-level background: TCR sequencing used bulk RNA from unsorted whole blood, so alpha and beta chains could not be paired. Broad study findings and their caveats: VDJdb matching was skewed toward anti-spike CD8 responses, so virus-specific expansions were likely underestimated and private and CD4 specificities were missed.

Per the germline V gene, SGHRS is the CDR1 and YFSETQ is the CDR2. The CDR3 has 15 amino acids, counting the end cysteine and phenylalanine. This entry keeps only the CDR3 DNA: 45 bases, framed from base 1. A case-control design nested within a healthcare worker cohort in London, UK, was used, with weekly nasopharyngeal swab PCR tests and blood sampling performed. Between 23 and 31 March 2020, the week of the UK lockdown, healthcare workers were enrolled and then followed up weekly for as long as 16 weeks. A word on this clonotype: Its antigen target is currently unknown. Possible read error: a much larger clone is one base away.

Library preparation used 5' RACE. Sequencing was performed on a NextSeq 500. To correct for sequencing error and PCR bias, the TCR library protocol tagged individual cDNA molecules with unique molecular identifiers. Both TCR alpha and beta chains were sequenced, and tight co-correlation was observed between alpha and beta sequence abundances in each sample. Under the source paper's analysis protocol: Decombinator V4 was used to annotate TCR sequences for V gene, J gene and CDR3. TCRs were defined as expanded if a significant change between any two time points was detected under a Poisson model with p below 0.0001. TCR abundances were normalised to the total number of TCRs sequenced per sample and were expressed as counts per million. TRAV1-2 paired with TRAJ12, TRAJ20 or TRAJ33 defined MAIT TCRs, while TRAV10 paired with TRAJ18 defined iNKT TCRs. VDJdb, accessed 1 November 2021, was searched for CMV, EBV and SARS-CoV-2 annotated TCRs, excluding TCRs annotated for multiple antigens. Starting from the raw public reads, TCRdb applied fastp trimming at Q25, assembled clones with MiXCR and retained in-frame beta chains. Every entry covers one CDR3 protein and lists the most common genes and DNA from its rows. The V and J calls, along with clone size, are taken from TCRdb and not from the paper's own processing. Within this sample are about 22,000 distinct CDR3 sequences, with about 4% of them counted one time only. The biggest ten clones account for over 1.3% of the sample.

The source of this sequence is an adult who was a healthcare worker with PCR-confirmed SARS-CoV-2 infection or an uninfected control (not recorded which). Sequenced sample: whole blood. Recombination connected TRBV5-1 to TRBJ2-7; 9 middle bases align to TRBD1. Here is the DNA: TGCGTCAGCAGCTTGGGACAGGGCATTGCCTACGAGCAGTACTTC. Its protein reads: CVSSLGQGIAYEQYF.